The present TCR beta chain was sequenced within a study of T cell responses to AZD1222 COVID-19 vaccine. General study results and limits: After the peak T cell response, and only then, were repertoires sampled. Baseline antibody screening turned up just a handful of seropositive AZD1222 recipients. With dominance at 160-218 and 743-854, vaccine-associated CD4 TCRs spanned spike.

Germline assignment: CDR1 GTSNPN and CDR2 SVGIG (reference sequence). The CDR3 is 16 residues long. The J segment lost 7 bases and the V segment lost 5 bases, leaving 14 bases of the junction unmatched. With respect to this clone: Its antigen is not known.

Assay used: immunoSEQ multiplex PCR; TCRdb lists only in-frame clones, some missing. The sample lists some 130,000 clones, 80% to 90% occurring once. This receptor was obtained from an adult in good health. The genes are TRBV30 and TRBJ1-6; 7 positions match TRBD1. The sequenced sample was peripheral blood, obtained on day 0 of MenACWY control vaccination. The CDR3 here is CAWARTGQSRNSPLHF. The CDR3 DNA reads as TGTGCCTGGGCCCGCACGGGACAGTCCAGAAATTCACCCCTCCACTTT.